One sample yielded the 2 T cell receptor beta chains listed below, sequenced in a study of OX40 agonist ivuxolimab in advanced cancers. Some clones are missing from TCRdb's copy, which holds only in-frame ones; the method was immunoSEQ multiplex PCR. The table shows over 70,000 clones, with roughly 78% occurring only once. The specimen comprised CD4+ or CD8+ T cells sorted from blood, sampled in a trial of the OX40 agonist ivuxolimab. These receptors were collected from an adult with an advanced solid tumor such as melanoma, head and neck, liver or kidney cancer.

This chain connects TRBV18 to TRBJ1-1; D gene unclear. Germline CDR1 is KGHSH and CDR2 is LQKENI. V lost 2 bases and J 11 bases, leaving 12 bases between the germline ends. CDR3 length: 12 residues. CDR3 loop: CASSPEGYRAFF. In nucleotides, the CDR3 is TGTGCCAGCTCACCAGAAGGTTATCGGGCTTTCTTT.

Ten or more counts support this clone. The chain links TRBV6-5 to TRBJ1-2, with D possibly being TRBD1 (5 bases). CDR1 and CDR2 from the germline V gene are MNHEY and SVGAGI. V gave up 6 bases and J gave up 2 bases, with 10 bases separating them. The CDR3 has 13 residues. The DNA of the CDR3 is TGTGCCAGCAGCCGGGGGAGAAACTATGGCTACACCTTC. Protein sequence: CASSRGRNYGYTF.